The clone carrying this T cell receptor (beta chain) has only one observation. Its specificity is unknown. The sample originates from a study of blood T cells in healthy people across ages. Looked up from germline, CDR1 is MDHEN and CDR2 is SYDVKM. This CDR3 has 12 amino acids. V was cut by 5 bases and J by 5 bases, with 10 bases left in between. Russia was home to the donors, healthy Caucasian individuals aged about 6 to 90. Study-wide points: Among T cells, TCR beta diversity per million cells dropped roughly linearly as age rose.

Through a sample-barcoded 5' primer and a J-beta primer mix, a second PCR was run for roughly 6 to 11 cycles. Each cDNA molecule was tagged by a template-switch adaptor that had 12 random nucleotides. Each CDR3 protein is one row after TCRdb ran MiXCR on the 5' RACE reads. In the table there are 1.5 million to 2 million distinct CDR3 sequences, 30% to 35% of which are singletons. The source material was blood. This TCR was recovered from a woman aged 25 to 45 in good health. J is TRBJ2-7 and V is TRBV28; no definite D call. This CDR3 is CASSPPANEQYF. In DNA form, the CDR3 reads TGTGCCAGCAGTCCACCGGCAAACGAGCAGTACTTC.